The clone carrying this T cell receptor (beta chain) showed up just once. This entry comes from a study of cytomegalovirus exposure and HLA in healthy donors. The PCR employed 60 Vbeta primers together with 13 Jbeta primers. The method was immunoSEQ multiplex PCR; TCRdb's version includes in-frame clones alone and lacks a portion of them. The sample shows more than 65,000 clones, roughly 78% of them seen only once. CDR1 is KGHSH and CDR2 is LQKENI in the germline V gene. This CDR3 comprises 15 residues. With V trimmed by 2 bases and J by 4 bases, 5 bases remained unmatched. The sequence was collected from a man younger than 35 in good health and CMV-seronegative. Sequenced material: PBMCs. V is TRBV18 and J is TRBJ1-2; 9 positions agree with TRBD1. The CDR3: CASSPSKGQGYGYTF. CDR3 DNA: TGTGCCAGCTCACCATCGAAGGGACAGGGCTATGGCTACACCTTC. Full variable domain (missing parts from reference TRBV18 and TRBJ1-2): NAGVMQNPRHLVRRRGQEARLRCSPMKGHSHVYWYRQLPEEGLKFMVYLQKENIIDESGMPKERFSAEFPKEGPSILRIQQVVRGDSAAYFCASSPSKGQGYGYTFGSGTRLTVV.